This T cell receptor (beta chain) was profiled in a study of T cells after yellow fever vaccination (dated by TCRdb to about 2019). Some background on the complete study: The SMART-Seq v4 Ultra Low Input RNA kit was used to prepare libraries from fractions with low cell numbers. To track T-cell clones before and after primary and booster YFV17D yellow fever vaccination, bulk TCR alpha and beta repertoires were sequenced longitudinally. Two healthy male donors, one aged 18 to 30 and one aged 30 to 40 years, made up the cohort. Blood samples were taken at several timepoints before and after primary and secondary immunization, and bulk PBMC replicates and cell subsets were isolated.

The CDR3 covers 15 residues, taking in both the cysteine and the phenylalanine. Here the CDR3 DNA is all that survives: 45 bases in frame from base 1. The germline V gene provides CDR1 SGHDT and CDR2 YYEEEE. Ends trimmed: V by 1 base, J by 5 bases; bases unmatched to a gene: 5. This clonotype came up many times. It lacks a known antigen. No base qualities exist here, and no much larger clone lies one base off it. Points the paper makes about the study in general: Compared with the primary T-cell response, the secondary T-cell response was weaker but faster, peaking on day 5 rather than day 15. After the booster, most of the clones that had expanded following primary vaccination were detected again (approximately 96% of CD4 and around 87% of CD8), which suggests that memory was broadly maintained. Because abundant contaminating clonotypes from the bulk population could be contained in FACS-sorted repertoires, computational filtering was required. A small fraction of clonotypes appeared in both the CD4 and CD8 compartments, likely as a result of convergent recombination. The study included only two donors, which limits how far the findings can be generalized.

The sample's treatment or condition label is to be understood as: live attenuated yellow fever vaccine strain. At every blood-draw timepoint, two biological replicates of bulk PBMCs were collected. A standard Ficoll-Paque protocol was used to isolate PBMCs from peripheral blood. TriZol was used to extract RNA from bulk PBMCs, from CD4 and CD8 fractions, and from dextramer-positive and dextramer-negative fractions. TCR cDNA was made using 5'RACE template switching, a step that added a universal primer site and unique molecular identifiers. Priming of cDNA synthesis was performed from both the TCR alpha and TCR beta constant segments. Libraries were amplified in two PCR steps, with sample barcodes and sequencing adapters added in the second step. Libraries were sequenced on Illumina HiSeq 2500 (2x100 bp) or NovaSeq (2x150 bp). The authors processed their data as follows. Reads were demultiplexed and collapsed into UMI consensus sequences with MIGEC, and V(D)J alignment was performed with MiXCR. Using edgeR on replicate PBMC samples, clonotypes were called vaccine-responding if FDR was below 0.01 and the log2 fold change was above 5 up to day 15. Each bulk clonotype was labeled CD4 or CD8 based on which sequenced repertoire, CD4 or CD8, contained the clonotype at higher abundance. The public reads were reanalyzed by TCRdb: fastp trimming at Q25, MiXCR alignment, in-frame beta chains only. Here each entry gathers all rows of one CDR3 protein and keeps the most common genes and DNA. The V and J calls follow TCRdb's processing rather than the paper's. The sample table lists 300,000 to 450,000 distinct CDR3 sequences, approximately 8% of them with a count of one. Under 20% of the sample goes to the ten largest clones.

Sequenced here: PBMCs, sampled approximately 47 days after the first yellow fever vaccination. The TCR comes from a man younger than 35 who received the YFV17D yellow fever vaccine. The chain was built from TRBV5-6 and TRBJ2-5; a stretch of 10 junction bases matches TRBD2. The DNA sequence is given as TGTGCCAGCAGCTTGATGCTAGCGGGGGCGGAGACCCAGTACTTC. Its amino acids are CASSLMLAGAETQYF.